One sample yielded the 3 T cell receptor beta chains listed below, sequenced in a study of vaccination and CD4 T cells after COVID-19. An Oncomine TCR Beta short-read assay was used to sequence the DNA from cultured CD4+ T cells. From the PCR reads, TCRdb called clonotypes with MiXCR, one entry per CDR3 protein. The sample carries around 3,000 distinct CDR3 sequences, approximately 30% recorded once. Treatment denoted: approximately nine-day PBMC culture with coronavirus spike peptide pools or control peptides (ViraFEST assay). The unexposed donor's CD4+ T cells were collected before the COVID-19 pandemic (2011-2018). These receptors' targets are unknown. What was sequenced was CD4+ T cells from blood, cultured in vitro. These TCRs come from a human donor in good health.

The J gene is TRBJ1-6, the V gene TRBV20-1; 7 bases match TRBD1. CDR1 is DFQATT, CDR2 SNEGSKA, per germline (reference sequence). This CDR3 is built from 16 residues. J gave up 7 bases and V 3 bases, and 12 bases lay outside the gene matches. This CDR3 is CSASPPTGKGNSPLHF. The CDR3 DNA reads TGCAGTGCTAGCCCGCCGACAGGGAAAGGAAATTCACCCCTCCACTTT.

In this sample, this clonotype turned up a few times. The CDR3 nucleotides are TGCAGTGCTAGAGTGGGTGGGGGGACGGACATTCAGTACTTC. The encoded protein is CSARVGGGTDIQYF. This chain joins TRBV20-1 and TRBJ2-4; a possible D gene is TRBD2 (6 bases). With 1 base removed from V and 8 bases from J, the gap between germline ends came to 15 bases. Germline V gene data show CDR1 as DFQATT and CDR2 as SNEGSKA (reference sequence). The CDR3 is 14 amino acids.

This clonotype was counted only a few times. The chain links TRBV10-3 to TRBJ1-1; the D gene is possibly TRBD1 (5 bases). Looked up from germline, CDR1 is ENHRY and CDR2 is SYGVKD. Trimming took 3 bases from V and 5 from J, leaving 10 bases between them. This CDR3 is 13 amino acids long. For the CDR3, the DNA is TGTGCCATCAGTGAACAAGGGGAGACTGAAGCTTTCTTT. Its protein is CAISEQGETEAFF.